One and the same sample provided the 17 T cell receptor beta chains below, sequenced in a study of T cells in Graves' hyperthyroidism and ophthalmopathy. Regions amplified from RNA transcripts were the TCR beta CDR3 regions. A set of HTBI primers served as the primers for a first-round RT-PCR of the TCR CDR3. Each CDR3 protein gets one entry after TCRdb re-called the multiplex PCR reads with MiXCR. The repertoire consists of about 400,000 distinct CDR3 sequences, with around a sixth occurring once and the leading ten covering approximately 8%. Sequencing was performed on blood. These TCRs come from a woman between 18 and 29 years old with Graves' hyperthyroidism.

The chain links TRBV12-3 or TRBV12-4 to TRBJ2-7; D is uncertain. The length of the CDR3 is 16 residues. V dropped 2 bases and J dropped 2 bases, with 16 bases sitting between them. CDR3 sequence (DNA): TGTGCCAGCAGTTTATTCGTTGGGGAATTCACCTACGAGCAGTACTTC. Protein: CASSLFVGEFTYEQYF.

This clonotype was seen ten or more times. The chain links TRBV18 to TRBJ2-1; TRBD1 might be the D (6 bases). V gave up 3 bases and J gave up 4 bases, with 10 bases separating them. CDR1 and CDR2 (germline): KGHSH, LQKENI. This CDR3 has 14 residues. The chain's CDR3 is CASSPRDIYNEQFF. DNA of the CDR3: TGTGCCAGCTCACCCCGGGACATTTACAATGAGCAGTTCTTC.

The chain is built from TRBV10-3 and TRBJ2-1; 11 bases align to TRBD2. Germline CDR1 and CDR2: ENHRY and SYGVKD. The V and J ends lost 4 bases and 8 bases, in that order; junction bases with no gene match: 10. The CDR3 spans 16 residues. DNA of the CDR3: TGTGCCATCAGTGCCCTACTAGCGGGAGTACAGGATGAGCAGTTCTTC. This encodes CAISALLAGVQDEQFF.

The chain joins TRBV15 to TRBJ2-3; the D gene is possibly TRBD2 (5 bases). The CDR3 is 13 residues long. V lost 0 bases to trimming and J lost 4 bases, with 5 bases between them. Germline V gives CDR1 LNHNV, CDR2 YYDKDF (reference sequence). The CDR3 DNA follows: TGTGCCACCAGCAGAGAGGAGGCAGATACGCAGTATTTT. Amino acids: CATSREEADTQYF.

This clonotype was found many times. This sequence joins TRBV12-5 and TRBJ1-5; TRBD1 might be the D (5 bases). Germline assignment: CDR1 LGHNT and CDR2 FRNRAP. Trimming pared 6 bases from V and 5 bases from J, leaving 17 bases between. The CDR3 runs 15 residues. The CDR3 sequence: CASGPSSGPHQPQHF. CDR3 nucleotides: TGTGCTAGTGGCCCATCCTCAGGGCCCCATCAGCCCCAGCATTTT.

At least ten counts were recorded for this clonotype. This rearrangement joins TRBV18 to TRBJ1-2, with TRBD1 identical over 8 bases. CDR3 length: 15 amino acids. J gave up 7 bases and V 3 bases, and 10 bases lay outside the gene matches. Germline V gives CDR1 KGHSH, CDR2 LQKENI. CDR3 residues: CASSPQTTTGGGYTF. CDR3 bases: TGTGCCAGCTCACCCCAGACGACTACAGGGGGTGGCTACACCTTC.

This clonotype was observed at least ten times. This rearrangement joins TRBV24-1 to TRBJ1-1; D is ambiguous. This CDR3 has 14 amino acids. Between the trimmed V and J ends, which lost 1 base and 8 bases, there was a span of 13 bases. In germline, CDR1 is KGHDR, CDR2 SFDVKD. CDR3 DNA: TGTGCCACCAGTGATTTCTCGGCTCACTCGGAAGCTTTCTTT. This sequence encodes CATSDFSAHSEAFF.

This clonotype was found many times. The chain employs TRBV7-9 and TRBJ2-5; the match to TRBD2 covers 12 bases. V trimming: 5 bases; J trimming: 2 bases; junction bases outside the gene matches: 9. CDR1 SEHNR and CDR2 FQNEAQ come from the germline V gene (reference sequence). The CDR3 has 17 amino acids. The CDR3 sequence: CASSNPSGRAPQETQYF. The CDR3 DNA reads TGTGCCAGCAGCAACCCTAGCGGGAGGGCCCCGCAAGAGACCCAGTACTTC.

The chain couples TRBV30 to TRBJ1-2, with unresolved D. The germline gives CDR1 GTSNPN, CDR2 SVGIG (reference sequence). CDR3 size: 13 residues. V was cut by 3 bases and J by 4 bases, with 12 bases left in between. The CDR3: CAWRMSGSYGYTF. The CDR3 coding sequence is TGTGCCTGGAGGATGTCCGGGTCCTATGGCTACACCTTC.

This clonotype has only a few counts. The chain couples TRBV11-3 to TRBJ2-1, with 9 bases identical to TRBD2. CDR1 is SGHNT and CDR2 is YENEEA in the germline V gene. The V gene end was trimmed by 8 bases and the J gene end by 6 bases; junction bases not matched to a gene: 8. The length of the CDR3 is 14 residues. The CDR3 region has the DNA TGTGCCAGCGGAGATCGGCGGGGGGGCAATGAGCAGTTCTTC. Encoded protein: CASGDRRGGNEQFF.

This chain connects TRBV5-1 to TRBJ1-5; D is uncertain. Trimming took 0 bases from V and 6 from J, leaving 7 bases between them. CDR1 and CDR2 (germline): SGHRS, YFSETQ. This CDR3 is built from 13 residues. The CDR3 DNA reads TGCGCCAGCAGCTTGGCGGGTCCTCAGCCCCAGCATTTT. This codes for CASSLAGPQPQHF.

The table lists this clonotype with many counts. V usage is TRBV5-1 and J usage is TRBJ1-5, with a tentative D call TRBD1 (5 bases). The V gene's germline CDR1 is SGHRS and CDR2 YFSETQ. The CDR3 has 14 amino acids. The ends were cut back, 5 bases at V and 8 bases at J, with 17 bases in the middle. The CDR3 protein is CASSWDLQFEPQHF. In DNA form, the CDR3 reads TGCGCCAGCAGTTGGGACCTGCAATTTGAGCCCCAGCATTTT.

Ten or more counts support this clonotype. The chain joins TRBV27 to TRBJ1-5; D might be TRBD1 (5 bases). The CDR3 consists of 16 residues. Trimming cost V 5 bases and J 2 bases, with 16 bases left between them. Germline CDR1 and CDR2: MNHEY and SMNVEV (reference sequence). CDR3 sequence (DNA): TGTGCCAGCAGTCCAGACTGGGCAGGGCGCAATCAGCCCCAGCATTTT. Residues: CASSPDWAGRNQPQHF.

This clonotype appeared many times. This chain links TRBV29-1 with TRBJ2-5; 10 bases are shared with TRBD2. V dropped 6 bases and J dropped 4; count of bases not matched to a gene: 11. Germline V gives CDR1 SQVTM, CDR2 ANQGSEA. The CDR3 sequence is 15 residues long. The chain's CDR3 is CSVPGGASGRETQYF. CDR3 nucleotides: TGCAGCGTACCAGGGGGGGCTAGCGGGAGAGAGACCCAGTACTTC.

This clonotype was detected ten times or more. J is TRBJ2-3 and V is TRBV6-1; D might be TRBD2 (7 bases). The V end was cut by 6 bases, the J end by 4 bases, with 14 bases between. Germline V lookup: CDR1 MNHNS, CDR2 SASEGT. The CDR3 sequence is 14 residues long. CDR3: CASRSGGGADTQYF. The CDR3 nucleotides read TGTGCCAGCAGATCAGGAGGGGGGGCAGATACGCAGTATTTT.

The rearrangement links TRBV4-2 to TRBJ2-3, with 10 bases matching TRBD2. The CDR3 sequence is 16 residues long. Germline CDR1 is LGHNA and CDR2 is YNFKEQ. V shed 3 bases, J shed 4 bases, and the junction held 7 bases outside the gene matches. This CDR3 is CASSHSSSGSSDTQYF. Written as DNA, the CDR3 is TGTGCCAGCAGCCACTCGTCTAGCGGGAGTTCAGATACGCAGTATTTT.

This clonotype was detected only once. V and J are TRBV20-1 and TRBJ2-1; TRBD1 aligns across 11 bases. There are 14 residues in the CDR3. The germline V gene has CDR1 DFQATT and CDR2 SNEGSKA (reference sequence). With 6 bases clipped from V and 6 bases from J, the junction kept 7 bases outside the gene matches. CDR3 coding DNA: TGCAGTGCAGATGGACAGGGGGCCGGCAATGAGCAGTTCTTC. Translation gives CSADGQGAGNEQFF.